This T cell receptor beta chain appears in the sequencing data of a study of cytotoxic CD8 clonotypes in ibrutinib-treated CLL. At the level of the study: Over 10 relapsed/refractory, some 16 treatment-naive; 17 IGHV unmutated. Among patients, some 24 responded partially and 2 completely; 14 then stayed remitted and around twelve progressed after median around 70 months.

Study results and limitations: Whereas clonality rose at ibrutinib response, it declined toward baseline at progression. Patients had baseline clonality above age-matched healthy donors, and this clonality moved with circulating CD8+ T-cell counts.

The assay was immunoSEQ multiplex PCR, and TCRdb's table has in-frame clones only and misses some. This sample has 150,000 to 200,000 clones; 72% occur once, and the top ten carry roughly 12%. V gave up 2 bases and J gave up 7 bases, with 14 bases separating them. CDR3 size: 14 residues. The V gene's germline CDR1 is GTSNPN and CDR2 SVGIG (reference sequence). This clone was counted only a few times. The antigen is unknown. This sequence originates from a human donor with chronic lymphocytic leukemia. The chain joins TRBV30 to TRBJ1-4; D may be TRBD1 (6 bases). The sample here was PBMCs, taken after 24 months of ibrutinib treatment. CDR3 nucleotide sequence: TGTGCCTGGAGTTCCGGGACACGGGGTGAAAAACTGTTTTTT. It is translated as CAWSSGTRGEKLFF.